This TCR beta chain was identified during a study of a mutant IDH1 vaccine in newly diagnosed glioma (dated by TCRdb to about 2021). Background on the whole study: Patients received eight vaccinations in weeks 1, 3, 5, 7, 11, 15, 19 and 23, corresponding to visits V03 through V10. Vaccination was initiated 4-6 weeks after radiotherapy alone, or concurrently with temozolomide cycles in the chemotherapy-containing groups. The 30 to 40 treated patients were around 62% male and 37.5% female, with a mean age of 40.4 years. Before enrollment, most patients had been given radiochemotherapy with temozolomide as standard therapy, while the rest had received either radiotherapy alone or temozolomide alone. Peripheral blood samples were drawn at six visits, namely V03 (baseline), V05, V07, V10, V12 and V13. Longitudinal TCRB deep sequencing was performed for about 25 treated patients wherever samples were available for exploratory analyses. The full study reports these points: Pseudoprogression appeared unrelated to alterations in the top peripheral T cell clonotypes detected by TCRB sequencing. Selection of PBMC samples for TCRB deep sequencing was based on availability. It was noted by the authors that analyses of patient blood samples could not be reproduced owing to sample limitations. Immune responses induced by the vaccine were seen in around 93% of patients across multiple MHC alleles.

Looking up the germline V gene yields CDR1 SGHTA and CDR2 FQGNSA. Trimming at the junction amounts to 5 bases on V and 6 bases on J, and the germline ends lie 20 bases apart. The cysteine opens and the phenylalanine closes a CDR3 of 16 amino acids. Just CDR3 DNA is preserved here, 48 bases in frame from base 1. The time point tag for this specimen amounts to: week 23, last vaccination. Every vaccine dose consisted of 300 ug of a 20-mer mutant IDH1 peptide in Montanide, administered subcutaneously together with topical imiquimod. Newly diagnosed WHO grade 3 or 4 IDH1-mutant astrocytomas showing loss of nuclear ATRX were present in the donors. The samples were drawn from NOA16, a multicentre, single-arm, open-label phase I trial in Germany that tested a mutant IDH1 peptide vaccine in humans for the first time. Genomic DNA for TCRB sequencing was isolated from EDTA blood with the DNeasy Blood and Tissue Kit.

Points on this clone: The antigen this receptor binds is unknown. Base qualities are not recorded, but no much larger clone differs from it by a single base.

The method behind the library was the immunoSEQ multiplex PCR assay. Rearranged TCR beta chain sequences were amplified using the hsTCRB Kit according to the manufacturer's protocol. TCRB libraries were sequenced on an Illumina MiSeq. The authors' pipeline ran thus. The proprietary platform of the kit vendor was used for demultiplexing, trimming and gene mapping. TCRdb re-hosts the immuneACCESS table, in-frame sequences only. Its copies lack some clones; in the studies checked, an unresolved V gene accounts for under half of them, and the cause for the rest is not known. That table is the source of V, J and clone size, and D and trimming were worked out from the DNA. Counted in this sample were roughly 70,000 clones; about 87% of them appeared once. The top ten hold 13% of the sample.

Material: PBMCs, obtained from a glioma patient whose treatment included an IDH1 peptide vaccine. The chain links TRBV7-2 with TRBJ1-5, with a weak D call of TRBD1 (5 bases match). The sequence was obtained from a man between 18 and 29 years old with glioma. CDR3 reads: CASSRHVGGSVQPQHF. The bases read TGTGCCAGCAGCCGACATGTCGGGGGATCTGTTCAGCCCCAGCATTTT.